These T cell receptor beta chains were read from a single sample in a study of PD-1 blockade in classical Hodgkin lymphoma. The assay was immunoSEQ multiplex PCR, and TCRdb's table has in-frame clones only and misses some. The table includes 20,000 to 30,000 clones, approximately 88% detected once. The source was peripheral blood mononuclear cells (PBMCs), collected before the fourth cycle of nivolumab. These receptors all come from a human donor with classical Hodgkin lymphoma. CDR3s include the opening cysteine and the closing phenylalanine or tryptophan. D genes are given only for firm matches. A row's size may be missing; if present it is once, few, many or a size class.

clone size,V gene,D gene,J gene,CDR3 DNA,CDR3 protein
NA,TRBV7-9,TRBD1,TRBJ1-1,TGTGCCAGCAGCTTAGTTAACAGGGGTGGGACTGAAGCTTTCTTT,CASSLVNRGGTEAFF
NA,TRBV6-5,TRBD2,TRBJ2-5,TGTGCCAGCAGTTACTCTTGGACTAGCCCCCAAGAGACCCAGTACTTC,CASSYSWTSPQETQYF
NA,TRBV10-3,NA,TRBJ2-5,TGTGCCATCAGTGACCGACGTCTGGAGACCCAGTACTTC,CAISDRRLETQYF
NA,TRBV30,TRBD1,TRBJ1-6,TGTGCCTGGAGTGTACGGTCGACAGGGGAAGTTACTAGTTCACCCCTCCACTTT,CAWSVRSTGEVTSSPLHF
medium-sized,TRBV4-2,TRBD2,TRBJ2-1,TGTGCCAGCAGCCAGGAGACTAGCGGGAGTGCTGAGCAGTTCTTC,CASSQETSGSAEQFF
few,TRBV2,NA,TRBJ1-1,TGTGCCAGCAGTAGCGGCCTGAACACTGAAGCTTTCTTT,CASSSGLNTEAFF
NA,TRBV5-1,NA,TRBJ2-5,TGCGCCAGCAGCTTACGATTACGGGAACAAGAGACCCAGTACTTC,CASSLRLREQETQYF
NA,TRBV6-1,TRBD1,TRBJ1-2,TGTGCCAGCAATCCGGGACAGGGCTATGGCTACACCTTC,CASNPGQGYGYTF
once,TRBV29-1,TRBD2,TRBJ2-3,TGCAGCGTTGTTGGCGGGGGGGCGGGAGATACGCAGTATTTT,CSVVGGGAGDTQYF
NA,TRBV12-5,NA,TRBJ2-1,TGTGCTAGTGGTTTGGTACTTTTCGGACTAAGGAAAGACAATGAGCAGTTCTTC,CASGLVLFGLRKDNEQFF
NA,TRBV4-1,TRBD1,TRBJ2-1,TGCGCCAGCAGCCAGGGACAGGGCTCCTACAATGAGCAGTTCTTC,CASSQGQGSYNEQFF
NA,TRBV7-9,NA,TRBJ1-3,TGTGCCAGCAGGATAGAGGCAGGAACCTCTGGAAACACCATATATTTT,CASRIEAGTSGNTIYF
NA,TRBV13,NA,TRBJ2-5,TGTGCCAGCAGCTTAGGAGGAGGGGGGGCCCGGGAGACCCAGTACTTC,CASSLGGGGARETQYF
NA,TRBV10-3,NA,TRBJ2-1,TGTGCCATCAAACCGGGACTTAGAGACAATGAGCAGTTCTTC,CAIKPGLRDNEQFF
NA,TRBV11-3,NA,TRBJ2-3,TGTGCCAGCAGCTTAGCGGGATCTAGCACAGATACGCAGTATTTT,CASSLAGSSTDTQYF
once,TRBV10-3,NA,TRBJ1-2,TGTGCCATCAGTGAGTCCTACTATGGCTACACCTTC,CAISESYYGYTF
NA,TRBV5-6,TRBD1,TRBJ1-4,TGTGCCAGCAGCCCGACAGGGACGACTAATGAAAAACTGTTTTTT,CASSPTGTTNEKLFF
NA,TRBV7-3,NA,TRBJ1-3,TGTGCCAGCAGTCCCGGGGCCGGAAACACCATATATTTT,CASSPGAGNTIYF
NA,TRBV7-9,NA,TRBJ2-4,TGTGCCAGCAGCTCGAAATTGGGCATTCAGTACTTC,CASSSKLGIQYF
NA,TRBV25-1,NA,TRBJ2-7,TGTGCCAGCAGTGACCCCCTGAGCTCCTACGAGCAGTACTTC,CASSDPLSSYEQYF
NA,TRBV7-2,TRBD1,TRBJ1-3,TGTGCCAGCAGCTTAGCAGGGGGCCTCGGAAACACCATATATTTT,CASSLAGGLGNTIYF
NA,TRBV10-1,TRBD1,TRBJ1-2,TGCGCCAGCAGTGCGGACAGGGTAGCGAACTATGGCTACACCTTC,CASSADRVANYGYTF
NA,TRBV27,NA,TRBJ1-1,TGTGCCAGCAGTTTAAGGTACACTGAAGCTTTCTTT,CASSLRYTEAFF
NA,TRBV18,NA,TRBJ2-2,TGTGCCAGCTCACCTCTAGGATCGGGAGTCTGGTCCGGGGAGCTGTTTTTT,CASSPLGSGVWSGELFF
NA,TRBV29-1,NA,TRBJ1-5,TGCAGCGTTGAAACGGGGACGAATCAGCCCCAGCATTTT,CSVETGTNQPQHF
NA,TRBV27,NA,TRBJ2-3,TGTGCCAGCAGCCAGCTCCGGACAGTTCGTACAGATACGCAGTATTTT,CASSQLRTVRTDTQYF
NA,TRBV4-1,NA,TRBJ1-6,TGCGCCAGCAGCCAAGGAGGGAATTCACCCCTCCACTTT,CASSQGGNSPLHF
NA,TRBV4-1,NA,TRBJ1-1,TGCGCCAGCAGCCCGCAACGGACTTGGCGGAAGAACACTGAAGCTTTCTTT,CASSPQRTWRKNTEAFF
NA,TRBV19,NA,TRBJ2-7,TGTGCCAGTAGTATACCCCCAGGGGTGTCCGACGAGCAGTACTTC,CASSIPPGVSDEQYF
NA,TRBV6-5,NA,TRBJ2-2,TGTGCCAGCCGAATCGACAAATCGAACACCGGGGAGCTGTTTTTT,CASRIDKSNTGELFF
NA,TRBV19,NA,TRBJ2-1,TGTGCCAGTAGTATTGGTAGCTTCAACAATGAGCAGTTCTTC,CASSIGSFNNEQFF
NA,TRBV7-9,TRBD1,TRBJ2-7,TGTGCCAGCAGCTTAAGGGGACAGGGGGCCTACGAGCAGTACTTC,CASSLRGQGAYEQYF
NA,TRBV5-5,NA,TRBJ2-1,TGTGCCAGCAGCTTGATGTCTTTAGGAGGGAATGAGCAGTTCTTC,CASSLMSLGGNEQFF
few,TRBV5-4,TRBD1,TRBJ1-2,TGTGCCAGCAGCGAAGGACAGGAGGTGTATGGCTACACCTTC,CASSEGQEVYGYTF
NA,TRBV7-9,NA,TRBJ2-7,TGTGCCAGCAGCCCCCGGACTGCGTCCTACGAGCAGTACTTC,CASSPRTASYEQYF
NA,TRBV14,NA,TRBJ2-2,TGTGCCAGCAGCCGCGACCTCACCGGGGAGCTGTTTTTT,CASSRDLTGELFF
NA,TRBV7-8,TRBD1,TRBJ1-2,TGTGCCAGCAGCCCTCAGGGGGCCGCTTGGAGGGTCTATGGCTACACCTTC,CASSPQGAAWRVYGYTF
NA,TRBV9,TRBD2,TRBJ2-7,TGTGCCAGCAGCCTACACGGACTAGCGGGAGAGGGGGTTCGGGAGCAGTACTTC,CASSLHGLAGEGVREQYF
NA,TRBV6-6,NA,TRBJ2-2,TGTGCCAGCAGTTACCCCGGGACCGGGGAGCTGTTTTTT,CASSYPGTGELFF
few,TRBV11-2,NA,TRBJ1-1,TGTGCCAGCAGCTTCACCTCGAACGCTGAAGCTTTCTTT,CASSFTSNAEAFF
once,TRBV6-1,NA,TRBJ2-5,TGTGCCAGCAGTGATCGGGGGCTCCAAGAGACCCAGTACTTC,CASSDRGLQETQYF
NA,TRBV19,NA,TRBJ1-2,TGTGCCAGTAGGAGATCCTCCACAGGCTTAAACTATGGCTACACCTTC,CASRRSSTGLNYGYTF